Each of the 30 T cell receptor beta chains below was sequenced from the same sample in a study of T cell responses to AZD1222 COVID-19 vaccine. The data were produced by immunoSEQ multiplex PCR, yet TCRdb's version contains in-frame clones alone and is incomplete. The table includes about 40,000 clones, over 75% detected once. This specimen consisted of peripheral blood, obtained 28 days after the second dose of the MenACWY control vaccine. These receptors came from an adult who received the MenACWY meningococcal vaccine as a control.

V usage is TRBV18 and J usage is TRBJ1-2; TRBD1 might be the D (6 bases). Trimming cost V 2 bases and J 8 bases, with 12 bases left between them. Germline V gene data show CDR1 as KGHSH and CDR2 as LQKENI. This CDR3 contains 13 residues. This CDR3 is CASSPKSGGGYTF. The CDR3 bases are TGTGCCAGCTCACCAAAGTCCGGGGGCGGCTACACCTTC.

The count of this clone is one. The chain is built from TRBV11-2 and TRBJ1-1; D gene ambiguous. CDR3 length equals 13 residues. The germline V gene encodes CDR1 SGHAT and CDR2 FQNNGV. Trimming removed 2 bases from V and 0 bases from J, with 4 bases in between. The CDR3 is CASSLKMNTEAFF. The DNA of the CDR3 is TGTGCCAGCAGCTTAAAAATGAACACTGAAGCTTTCTTT.

The sample holds one count of this clone. V usage is TRBV7-9 and J usage is TRBJ2-1; 9 nucleotides match TRBD2. This CDR3 has 15 amino acids. V was clipped by 5 bases and J by 3 bases; unmatched bases: 5. The germline V gene encodes CDR1 SEHNR and CDR2 FQNEAQ (reference sequence). As DNA, the CDR3 is TGTGCCAGCAGCCCGCCAGCGGGAGGCTACAATGAGCAGTTCTTC. Translation gives CASSPPAGGYNEQFF.

The V and J genes are TRBV24-1 and TRBJ1-1; D gene unclear. The germline V gene has CDR1 KGHDR and CDR2 SFDVKD. Between the trimmed V and J ends, which lost 6 bases and 11 bases, there was a span of 15 bases. This CDR3 is built from 12 residues. CDR3 protein: CATSLGPSEAFF. The CDR3 DNA follows: TGTGCCACCAGTCTGGGTCCCTCCGAGGCTTTCTTT.

V usage is TRBV18 and J usage is TRBJ2-7; 11 bases are shared with TRBD2. The CDR3 consists of 15 residues. CDR1 is KGHSH, CDR2 LQKENI, per germline. After removal of 3 bases from V and 2 bases from J, the junction contained 3 bases not matched to a gene. CDR3 sequence reads: CASSPGTSGTYEQYF. In nucleotides, the CDR3 is TGTGCCAGCTCACCCGGGACTAGCGGAACCTACGAGCAGTACTTC.

The gene calls are TRBV7-9 and TRBJ2-2; D gene unclear. Trimming pared 2 bases from V and 5 bases from J, leaving 9 bases between. Germline lookup yields CDR1 SEHNR and CDR2 FQNEAQ (reference sequence). This CDR3 has 14 amino acids. The CDR3 bases are TGTGCCAGCAGCTTAATCAGCGTAACCGGGGAGCTGTTTTTT. Its protein is CASSLISVTGELFF.

V gene TRBV7-2 combines with J gene TRBJ2-7; 7 positions match TRBD2. V was clipped by 3 bases and J by 5 bases; unmatched bases: 4. CDR3 size: 13 residues. Germline lookup yields CDR1 SGHTA and CDR2 FQGNSA. The CDR3 loop is CASSFAGANEQYF. CDR3 DNA sequence: TGTGCCAGCAGCTTTGCGGGAGCCAACGAGCAGTACTTC.

This sequence joins TRBV7-9 and TRBJ2-3; possible D gene TRBD2, 7 bases. The V and J ends lost 6 bases and 0 bases respectively, with 13 bases between them. CDR3 length: 15 amino acids. Germline CDR1 is SEHNR and CDR2 is FQNEAQ (reference sequence). CDR3 bases: TGTGCCAGCAGACCATGGGGGGGCAGCACAGATACGCAGTATTTT. It specifies CASRPWGGSTDTQYF.

This clone was recorded once. This sequence joins TRBV5-5 and TRBJ1-1; D call uncertain. Trimming stripped 1 base from V and 2 bases from J, with 12 bases between. CDR3 length: 15 amino acids. CDR1 and CDR2 from the germline V gene are SGHKS and YYEKEE (reference sequence). DNA for the CDR3: TGTGCCAGCAGCTTGACCACAGTAGGTAACACTGAAGCTTTCTTT. Amino acid sequence: CASSLTTVGNTEAFF.

This rearrangement joins TRBV19 to TRBJ1-1; TRBD1 might be the D (6 bases). Trimming cost V 3 bases and J 5 bases, with 13 bases left between them. Germline loops: CDR1 LNHDA, CDR2 SQIVND (reference sequence). This CDR3 contains 14 residues. CDR3 sequence: CASSIGGARTEAFF. The CDR3 nucleotides read TGTGCCAGTAGTATTGGGGGGGCACGGACTGAAGCTTTCTTT.

The chain links TRBV3-1 (or the pseudogene TRBV3-2) to TRBJ2-6; TRBD1 aligns across 10 bases. Germline V gene lookup returns CDR1 LGHDT and CDR2 YNNKEL (reference sequence). Germline trimming cut 1 base from V and 2 bases from J; bases unmatched to any gene: 2. The CDR3 totals 17 residues. CDR3 coding DNA: TGTGCCAGCAGCCAAGTCGGGACAGGGGCTGGGGCCAACGTCCTGACTTTC. Residues: CASSQVGTGAGANVLTF.

The chain uses TRBV3-1 (or the pseudogene TRBV3-2) and TRBJ2-2; perhaps TRBD2 as D (5 bases). Germline V lookup: CDR1 LGHDT, CDR2 YNNKEL (reference sequence). This CDR3 has 16 amino acids. V gave up 0 bases and J gave up 3 bases, with 11 bases separating them. CDR3 DNA: TGTGCCAGCAGCCAAGAATCTAGCCGTGACACCGGGGAGCTGTTTTTT. This translates into CASSQESSRDTGELFF.

CDR3 protein: CATSTGTGGDEQYF. The CDR3 nucleotides are TGTGCCACCAGTACGGGGACAGGAGGGGACGAGCAGTACTTC. This chain uses TRBV24-1 with TRBJ2-7, with 8 positions matching TRBD1. The CDR3 loop spans 14 amino acids. The V segment lost 6 bases and the J segment 5 bases; nucleotides outside the gene matches: 8. CDR1 and CDR2 from the germline V gene are KGHDR and SFDVKD.

This sequence joins TRBV15 and TRBJ2-2; 10 bases line up with TRBD1. The V segment lost 0 bases and the J segment 6 bases; nucleotides outside the gene matches: 1. The CDR3 is 15 amino acids. Germline CDR1 and CDR2: LNHNV and YYDKDF (reference sequence). CDR3 nucleotide sequence: TGTGCCACCAGCAGAGAGGACAGGGGGTCCGGGGAGCTGTTTTTT. It translates to CATSREDRGSGELFF.

This chain connects TRBV6-6 to TRBJ2-5; unclear D gene. The germline V gene has CDR1 MNHNY and CDR2 SVGAGI (reference sequence). The germline V and J ends were trimmed by 2 bases and 3 bases, with 1 base remaining between them. This CDR3 region has 11 residues. CDR3 in DNA: TGTGCCAGCAGTTACAAAGAGACCCAGTACTTC. Translating it yields CASSYKETQYF.

The V and J genes are TRBV7-2 and TRBJ2-5, with 15 bases matching TRBD2. The V segment lost 4 bases and the J segment 7 bases; nucleotides outside the gene matches: 4. CDR1 SGHTA and CDR2 FQGNSA come from the germline V gene. The CDR3 is 15 amino acids. The CDR3, as DNA: TGTGCCAGCAGCTCGGGACTAGCGGGGGGTCGGACCCAGTACTTC. The encoded protein is CASSSGLAGGRTQYF.

This clone has just one count. CDR3 sequence reads: CASSQGAAYEQYF. The DNA of the CDR3 is TGTGCCAGCAGCCAAGGGGCAGCCTACGAGCAGTACTTC. This chain links TRBV3-1 (or the pseudogene TRBV3-2) with TRBJ2-7; D unclear. With 1 base removed from V and 2 bases from J, the gap between germline ends came to 6 bases. Looked up from germline, CDR1 is LGHDT and CDR2 is YNNKEL (reference sequence). The CDR3 has 13 amino acids.

The V and J genes are TRBV11-2 and TRBJ1-2, with TRBD1 matching over 10 bases. CDR1 SGHAT and CDR2 FQNNGV come from the germline V gene. V shed 5 bases and J 8 bases; nucleotides not matched to a gene: 11. The CDR3 extends over 15 amino acids. This CDR3 reads CASSASGTGVRGYTF. CDR3 sequence (DNA): TGTGCCAGCAGCGCTTCCGGGACAGGGGTGCGGGGCTACACCTTC.

This chain uses TRBV19 with TRBJ2-5; D is undetermined. Trimming removed 4 bases from V and 5 bases from J, with 5 bases in between. Germline loops: CDR1 LNHDA, CDR2 SQIVND (reference sequence). The CDR3 has 11 amino acids. DNA for the CDR3: TGTGCCAGTAGTAACGCTGAGACCCAGTACTTC. Translated: CASSNAETQYF.

This chain links TRBV2 with TRBJ1-1, with 7 bases lining up with TRBD1. Germline V gene data show CDR1 as SNHLY and CDR2 as FYNNEI. With 7 bases clipped from V and 5 bases from J, the junction kept 7 bases outside the gene matches. CDR3 length: 13 amino acids. Written as DNA, the CDR3 is TGTGCCAGCAATTCCTTGACAGGGACTGAAGCTTTCTTT. As protein: CASNSLTGTEAFF.

The CDR3 DNA is TGCGCCAGCAGTGAATCGGGGTTGGTTGAAGCTTTCTTT. Protein sequence: CASSESGLVEAFF. The chain recombines TRBV10-1 with TRBJ1-1; D not resolved. With 3 bases removed from V and 7 bases from J, the gap between germline ends came to 12 bases. Germline V lookup: CDR1 WNHNN, CDR2 SYGVQD (reference sequence). The CDR3 contains 13 residues.

This clone has just one count. This chain joins TRBV29-1 and TRBJ1-1; no reliable D call. The CDR3 is 13 residues long. Trimming took 5 bases from V and 2 from J, leaving 12 bases between them. Germline CDR1 reads SQVTM; CDR2 reads ANQGSEA. CDR3 protein: CSVLGPRNTEAFF. The DNA for the CDR3 is TGCAGCGTTTTAGGCCCACGAAACACTGAAGCTTTCTTT.

J is TRBJ2-1 and V is TRBV28; D perhaps matches TRBD1 (5 bases). The ends were cut back, 10 bases at V and 5 bases at J, with 18 bases in the middle. Germline loops: CDR1 MDHEN, CDR2 SYDVKM. This CDR3 has 14 amino acids. In DNA, the CDR3 is TGTGCCATTTCAAAGGGGAAACGCAACAATGAGCAGTTCTTC. Translated: CAISKGKRNNEQFF.

The rearrangement uses TRBV5-1 and TRBJ2-7; D gene unclear. Looked up from germline, CDR1 is SGHRS and CDR2 is YFSETQ. This CDR3 has 15 residues. The V and J ends lost 4 bases and 0 bases respectively, with 14 bases between them. CDR3 nucleotide sequence: TGCGCCAGCAGCCATTGGAGTGGTAGCTCCTACGAGCAGTACTTC. Its translation: CASSHWSGSSYEQYF.

The J gene is TRBJ2-3, the V gene TRBV24-1; D is uncertain. This CDR3 region has 15 residues. Trimming pared 6 bases from V and 6 bases from J, leaving 18 bases between. Germline loops: CDR1 KGHDR, CDR2 SFDVKD. The CDR3 DNA is TGTGCCACCAGTCCGAACTTAGGCCTTGGCGATACGCAGTATTTT. Its protein is CATSPNLGLGDTQYF.

V usage is TRBV29-1 and J usage is TRBJ2-2, with D unresolved. The CDR3 is made up of 13 amino acids. Germline V gene sequence: CDR1 SQVTM, CDR2 ANQGSEA. Trimming pared 6 bases from V and 7 bases from J, leaving 15 bases between. The CDR3 sequence: CSVRTLRDGELFF. CDR3 bases: TGCAGCGTCCGGACCTTAAGGGACGGGGAGCTGTTTTTT.

The genes are TRBV5-1 and TRBJ2-3; possibly TRBD1 for D (6 bases). The ends were cut back, 4 bases at V and 3 bases at J, with 9 bases in the middle. The CDR3 extends over 13 amino acids. Germline V lookup: CDR1 SGHRS, CDR2 YFSETQ. The CDR3 is CASSTGQTDTQYF. CDR3 nucleotides: TGCGCCAGCAGCACCGGACAGACAGATACGCAGTATTTT. Full variable domain (missing parts from reference TRBV5-1 and TRBJ2-3): KAGVTQTPRYLIKTRGQQVTLSCSPISGHRSVSWYQQTPGQGLQFLFEYFSETQRNKGNFPGRFSGRQFSNSRSEMNVSTLELGDSALYLCASSTGQTDTQYFGPGTRLTVL.

The chain combines TRBV5-4 with TRBJ1-4; D unresolved. CDR3 size: 15 residues. Germline V gene sequence: CDR1 SGHNT, CDR2 YYREEE (reference sequence). The germline V and J ends were trimmed by 4 bases and 6 bases, with 16 bases remaining between them. CDR3 amino acids: CASSPPPGGDEKLFF. DNA for the CDR3: TGTGCCAGCAGCCCCCCTCCGGGAGGAGATGAAAAACTGTTTTTT. Together with reference TRBV5-4 and TRBJ1-4, the CDR3 gives the full variable domain: ETGVTQSPTHLIKTRGQQVTLRCSSQSGHNTVSWYQQALGQGPQFIFQYYREEENGRGNFPPRFSGLQFPNYSSELNVNALELDDSALYLCASSPPPGGDEKLFFGSGTQLSVL.

The chain is built from TRBV9 and TRBJ1-2; the D is unclear. The CDR3 is 15 amino acids. V shed 0 bases and J shed 1 base, with 10 bases lying between them. Germline lookup yields CDR1 SGDLS and CDR2 YYNGEE. Written as DNA, the CDR3 is TGTGCCAGCAGCGTAGACGGGAGGATTAACTATGGCTACACCTTC. As protein: CASSVDGRINYGYTF.

V and J are TRBV5-1 and TRBJ2-7, with D possibly TRBD1 on 6 matching bases. The V and J ends lost 7 bases and 7 bases respectively, with 24 bases between them. The CDR3 has 15 residues. Germline V lookup: CDR1 SGHRS, CDR2 YFSETQ. This chain's CDR3 is CASPFRHRVPGEQYF. Written as DNA, the CDR3 is TGCGCCAGCCCCTTCCGGCACAGGGTCCCGGGGGAGCAGTACTTC.